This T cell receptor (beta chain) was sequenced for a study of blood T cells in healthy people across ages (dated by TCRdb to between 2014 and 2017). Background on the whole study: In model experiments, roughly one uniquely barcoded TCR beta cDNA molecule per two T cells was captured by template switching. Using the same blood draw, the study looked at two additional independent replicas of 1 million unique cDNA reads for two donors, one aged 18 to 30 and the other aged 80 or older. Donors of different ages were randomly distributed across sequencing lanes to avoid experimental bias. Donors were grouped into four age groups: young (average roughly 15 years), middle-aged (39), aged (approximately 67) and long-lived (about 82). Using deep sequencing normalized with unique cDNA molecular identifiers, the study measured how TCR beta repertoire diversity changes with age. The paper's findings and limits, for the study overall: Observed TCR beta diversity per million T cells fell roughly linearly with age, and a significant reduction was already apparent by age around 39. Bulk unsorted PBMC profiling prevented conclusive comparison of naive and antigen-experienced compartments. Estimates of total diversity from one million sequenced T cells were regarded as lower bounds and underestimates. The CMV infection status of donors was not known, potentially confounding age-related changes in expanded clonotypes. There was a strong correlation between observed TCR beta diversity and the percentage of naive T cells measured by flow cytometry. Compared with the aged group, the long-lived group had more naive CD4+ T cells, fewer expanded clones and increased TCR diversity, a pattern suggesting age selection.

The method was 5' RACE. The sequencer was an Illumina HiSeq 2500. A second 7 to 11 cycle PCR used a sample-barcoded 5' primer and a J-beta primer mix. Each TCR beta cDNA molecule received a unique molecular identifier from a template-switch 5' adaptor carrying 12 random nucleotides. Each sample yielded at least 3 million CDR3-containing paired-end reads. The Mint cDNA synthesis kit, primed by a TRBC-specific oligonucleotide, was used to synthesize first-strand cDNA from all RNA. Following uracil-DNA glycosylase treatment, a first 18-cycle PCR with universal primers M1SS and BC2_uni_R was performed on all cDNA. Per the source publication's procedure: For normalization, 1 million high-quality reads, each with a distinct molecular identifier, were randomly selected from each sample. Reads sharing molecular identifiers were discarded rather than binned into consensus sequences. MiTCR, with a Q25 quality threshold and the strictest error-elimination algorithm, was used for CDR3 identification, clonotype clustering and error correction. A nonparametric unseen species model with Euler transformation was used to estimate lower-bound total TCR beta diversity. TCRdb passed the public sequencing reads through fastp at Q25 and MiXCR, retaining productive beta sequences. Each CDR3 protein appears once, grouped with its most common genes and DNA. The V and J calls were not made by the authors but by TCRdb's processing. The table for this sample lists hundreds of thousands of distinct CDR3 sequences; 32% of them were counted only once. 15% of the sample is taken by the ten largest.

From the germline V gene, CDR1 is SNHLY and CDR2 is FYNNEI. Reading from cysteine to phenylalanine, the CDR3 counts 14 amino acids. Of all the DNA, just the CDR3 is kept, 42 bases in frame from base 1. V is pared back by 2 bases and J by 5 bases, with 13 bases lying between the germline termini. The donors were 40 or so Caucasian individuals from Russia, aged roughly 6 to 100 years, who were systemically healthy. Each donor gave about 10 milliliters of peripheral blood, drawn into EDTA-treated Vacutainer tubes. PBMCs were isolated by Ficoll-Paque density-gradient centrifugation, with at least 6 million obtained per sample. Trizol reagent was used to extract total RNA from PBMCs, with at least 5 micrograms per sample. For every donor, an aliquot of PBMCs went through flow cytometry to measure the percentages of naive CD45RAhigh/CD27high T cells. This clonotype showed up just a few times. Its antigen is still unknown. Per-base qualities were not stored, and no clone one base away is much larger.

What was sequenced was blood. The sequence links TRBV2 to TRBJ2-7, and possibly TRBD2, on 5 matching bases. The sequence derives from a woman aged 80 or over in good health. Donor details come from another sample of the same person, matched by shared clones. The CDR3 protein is CASSENERVHEQYF. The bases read TGTGCCAGCAGTGAAAATGAGAGGGTTCACGAGCAGTACTTC.